The source of this T cell receptor (beta chain) is a study of PD-1 blockade in classical Hodgkin lymphoma. Study-wide background: Patients were administered nivolumab (3 mg/kg intravenously) every 2 weeks.

Clones were sequenced by immunoSEQ multiplex PCR, and TCRdb holds only the in-frame ones, with some missing. The table lists some 100,000 clones, around 89% of them singletons, with under 8% in the top ten. Each and every patient relapsed after autologous stem cell transplantation, and patients got differing brentuximab vedotin exposure. Note on this clone: Its target is unknown.

V lost 5 bases, J lost 0 bases, and 14 bases lay in between. CDR1 is LNHDA, CDR2 SQIVND, per germline (reference sequence). The CDR3 has 15 amino acids. General study points: Those starting nivolumab under 1 year post-ASCT were excluded. Baseline TCR diversity was reportedly lower in newly diagnosed patients than in healthy donors. It was reported as lower still in relapsed/refractory patients. Patients who responded completely had about the same baseline diversity as newly diagnosed patients.

Sequenced here: peripheral blood mononuclear cells (PBMCs), sampled before the second cycle of nivolumab. The chain combines TRBV19 with TRBJ2-7; no firm D call. This sequence originates from a human donor with classical Hodgkin lymphoma. This CDR3 reads CASSASVVNSYEQYF. For the CDR3, the DNA is TGTGCCAGTAGTGCTTCCGTGGTCAACTCCTACGAGCAGTACTTC.